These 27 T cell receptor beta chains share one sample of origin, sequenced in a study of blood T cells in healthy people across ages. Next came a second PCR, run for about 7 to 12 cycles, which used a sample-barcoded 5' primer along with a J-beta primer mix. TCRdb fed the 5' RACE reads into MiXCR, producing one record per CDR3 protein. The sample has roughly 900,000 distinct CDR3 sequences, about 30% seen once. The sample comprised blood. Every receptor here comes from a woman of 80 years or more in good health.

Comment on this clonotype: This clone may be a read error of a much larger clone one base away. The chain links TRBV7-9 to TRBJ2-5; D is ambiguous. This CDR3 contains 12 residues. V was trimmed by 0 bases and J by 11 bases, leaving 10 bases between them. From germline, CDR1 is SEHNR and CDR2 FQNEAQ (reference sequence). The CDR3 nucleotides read TGTGCCAGCAGCTTAGCCCAGAATGAGCAGTACTTC. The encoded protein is CASSLAQNEQYF.

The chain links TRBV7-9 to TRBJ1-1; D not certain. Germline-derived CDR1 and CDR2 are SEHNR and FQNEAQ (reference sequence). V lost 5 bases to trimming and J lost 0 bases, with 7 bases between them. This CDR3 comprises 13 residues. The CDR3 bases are TGTGCCAGCAGCGTCTCTGTGAACACTGAAGCTTTCTTT. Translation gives CASSVSVNTEAFF. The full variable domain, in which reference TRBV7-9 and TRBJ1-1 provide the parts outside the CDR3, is DTGVSQNPRHKITKRGQNVTFRCDPISEHNRLYWYRQTLGQGPEFLTYFQNEAQLEKSRLLSDRFSAERPKGSFSTLEIQRTEQGDSAMYLCASSVSVNTEAFFGQGTRLTVV.

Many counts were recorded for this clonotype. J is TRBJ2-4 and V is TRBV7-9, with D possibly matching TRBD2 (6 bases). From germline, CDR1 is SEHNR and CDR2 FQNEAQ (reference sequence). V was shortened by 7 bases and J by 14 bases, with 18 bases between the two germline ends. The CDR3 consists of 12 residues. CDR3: CASTPAGTPKYF. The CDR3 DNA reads TGTGCCAGCACCCCGGCCGGGACTCCTAAGTACTTC.

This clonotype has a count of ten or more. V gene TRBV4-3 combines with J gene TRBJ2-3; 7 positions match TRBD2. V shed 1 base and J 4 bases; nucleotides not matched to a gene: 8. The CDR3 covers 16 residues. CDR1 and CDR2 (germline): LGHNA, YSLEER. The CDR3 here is CASSQGEGTRADTQYF. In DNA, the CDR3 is TGCGCCAGCAGCCAAGGGGAGGGAACAAGAGCAGATACGCAGTATTTT.

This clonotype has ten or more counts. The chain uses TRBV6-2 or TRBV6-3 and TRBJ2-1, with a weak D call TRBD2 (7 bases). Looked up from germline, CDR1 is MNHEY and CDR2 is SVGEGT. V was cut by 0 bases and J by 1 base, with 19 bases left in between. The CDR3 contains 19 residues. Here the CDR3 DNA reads TGTGCCAGCAGTTACTCTTGGGGGGGGGCCCTACAATCCTACAATGAGCAGTTCTTC. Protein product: CASSYSWGGALQSYNEQFF.

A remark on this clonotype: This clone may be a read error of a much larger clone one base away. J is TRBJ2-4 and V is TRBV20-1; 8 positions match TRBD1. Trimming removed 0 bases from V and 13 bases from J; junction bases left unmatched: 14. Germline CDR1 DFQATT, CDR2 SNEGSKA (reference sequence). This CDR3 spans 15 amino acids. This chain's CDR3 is CSARDPGTGVYEQYF. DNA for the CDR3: TGCAGTGCTAGAGACCCCGGGACAGGTGTATATGAGCAGTACTTC.

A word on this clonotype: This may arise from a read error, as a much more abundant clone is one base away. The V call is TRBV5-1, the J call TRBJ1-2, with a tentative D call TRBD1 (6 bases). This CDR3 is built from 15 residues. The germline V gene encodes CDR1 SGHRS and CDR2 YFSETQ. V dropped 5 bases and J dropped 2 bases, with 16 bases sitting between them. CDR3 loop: CASRRDGQFNYGYTF. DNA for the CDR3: TGCGCCAGCAGGCGCGATGGACAGTTCAACTATGGCTACACCTTC.

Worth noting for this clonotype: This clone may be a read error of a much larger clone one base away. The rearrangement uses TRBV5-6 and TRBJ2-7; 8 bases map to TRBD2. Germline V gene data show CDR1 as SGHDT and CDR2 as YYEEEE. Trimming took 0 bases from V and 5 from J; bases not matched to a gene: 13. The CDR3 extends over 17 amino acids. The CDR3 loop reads CASSLDPTSVGRDEQYF. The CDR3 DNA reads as TGTGCCAGCAGCTTGGACCCGACTAGCGTCGGCCGGGACGAGCAGTACTTC.

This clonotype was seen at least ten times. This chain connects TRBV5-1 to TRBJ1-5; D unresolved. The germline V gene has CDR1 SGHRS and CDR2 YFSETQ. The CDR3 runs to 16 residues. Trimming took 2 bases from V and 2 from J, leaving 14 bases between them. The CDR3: CASSFSGPAGNQPQHF. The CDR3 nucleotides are TGCGCCAGCAGCTTCTCCGGCCCGGCAGGCAATCAGCCCCAGCATTTT.

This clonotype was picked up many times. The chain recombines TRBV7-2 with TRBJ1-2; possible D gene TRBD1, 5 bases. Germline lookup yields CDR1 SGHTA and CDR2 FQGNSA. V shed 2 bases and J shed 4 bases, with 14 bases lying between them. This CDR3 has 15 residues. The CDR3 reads CASSLRWDGTYGYTF. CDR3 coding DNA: TGTGCCAGCAGCTTAAGATGGGACGGGACCTATGGCTACACCTTC.

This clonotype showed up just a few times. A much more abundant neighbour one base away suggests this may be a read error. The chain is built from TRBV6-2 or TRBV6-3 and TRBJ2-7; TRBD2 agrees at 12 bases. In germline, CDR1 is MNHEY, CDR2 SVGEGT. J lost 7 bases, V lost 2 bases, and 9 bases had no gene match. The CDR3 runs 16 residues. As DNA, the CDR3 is TGTGCCAGCAGTTACCTCACTAGCGGGGGGCGCATTGAGCAGTACTTC. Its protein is CASSYLTSGGRIEQYF.

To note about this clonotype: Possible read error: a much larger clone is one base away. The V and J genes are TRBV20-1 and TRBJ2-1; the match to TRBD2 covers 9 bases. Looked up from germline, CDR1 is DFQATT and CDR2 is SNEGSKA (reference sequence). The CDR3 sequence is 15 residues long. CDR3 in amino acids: CSGEQRGETYSEQFF. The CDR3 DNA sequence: TGCAGTGGCGAGCAGCGGGGGGAAACCTACAGTGAGCAGTTCTTC.

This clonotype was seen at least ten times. For the CDR3, the DNA is TGTGCCAGCAGTTACTCGACAGGTACCTACGAGCAGTACTTC. Amino acid sequence: CASSYSTGTYEQYF. This rearrangement joins TRBV6-6 to TRBJ2-7; D may be TRBD1 (6 bases). Germline lookup yields CDR1 MNHNY and CDR2 SVGAGI (reference sequence). The CDR3 is 14 residues long. Trimming cost V 0 bases and J 2 bases, with 8 bases left between them.

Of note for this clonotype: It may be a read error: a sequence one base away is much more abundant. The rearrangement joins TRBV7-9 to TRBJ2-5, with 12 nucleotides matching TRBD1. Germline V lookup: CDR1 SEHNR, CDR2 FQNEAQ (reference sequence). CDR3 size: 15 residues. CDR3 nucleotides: TGTGCCAGCAGCTTCCGGGACAGGGGGCAGGGGACCCGGTACTTC. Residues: CASSFRDRGQGTRYF. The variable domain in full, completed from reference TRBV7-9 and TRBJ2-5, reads DTGVSQNPRHKITKRGQNVTFRCDPISEHNRLYWYRQTLGQGPEFLTYFQNEAQLEKSRLLSDRFSAERPKGSFSTLEIQRTEQGDSAMYLCASSFRDRGQGTRYFGPGTRLLVL.

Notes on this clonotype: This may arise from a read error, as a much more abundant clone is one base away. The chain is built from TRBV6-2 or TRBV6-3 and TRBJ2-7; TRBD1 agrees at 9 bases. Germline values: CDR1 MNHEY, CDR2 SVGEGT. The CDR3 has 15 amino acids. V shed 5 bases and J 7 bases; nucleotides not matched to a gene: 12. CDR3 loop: CASSNPGQGNNEQYF. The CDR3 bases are TGTGCCAGCAGTAACCCGGGACAGGGCAACAATGAGCAGTACTTC.

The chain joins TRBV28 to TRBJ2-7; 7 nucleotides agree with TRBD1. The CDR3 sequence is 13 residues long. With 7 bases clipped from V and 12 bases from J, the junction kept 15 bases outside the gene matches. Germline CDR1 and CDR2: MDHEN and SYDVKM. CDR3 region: CASTSLPPGQSYF. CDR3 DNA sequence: TGTGCCAGCACCTCTCTCCCTCCGGGACAGTCGTACTTC. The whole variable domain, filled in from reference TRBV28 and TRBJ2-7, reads DVKVTQSSRYLVKRTGEKVFLECVQDMDHENMFWYRQDPGLGLRLIYFSYDVKMKEKGDIPEGYSVSREKKERFSLILESASTNQTSMYLCASTSLPPGQSYFGPGTRLTVT.

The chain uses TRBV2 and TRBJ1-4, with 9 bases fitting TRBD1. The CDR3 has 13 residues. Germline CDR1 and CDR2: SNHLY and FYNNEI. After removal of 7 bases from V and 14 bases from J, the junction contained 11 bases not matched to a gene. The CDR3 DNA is TGTGCCAGCACGACAGGGGGTTTGTTTCGGCTGTTTTTT. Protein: CASTTGGLFRLFF.

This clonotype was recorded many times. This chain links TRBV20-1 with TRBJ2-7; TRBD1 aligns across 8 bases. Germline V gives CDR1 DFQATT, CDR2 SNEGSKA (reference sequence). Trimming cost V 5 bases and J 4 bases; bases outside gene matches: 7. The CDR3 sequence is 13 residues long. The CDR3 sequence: CSAWSGGTYEQYF. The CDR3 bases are TGCAGTGCTTGGTCAGGGGGCACGTACGAGCAGTACTTC.

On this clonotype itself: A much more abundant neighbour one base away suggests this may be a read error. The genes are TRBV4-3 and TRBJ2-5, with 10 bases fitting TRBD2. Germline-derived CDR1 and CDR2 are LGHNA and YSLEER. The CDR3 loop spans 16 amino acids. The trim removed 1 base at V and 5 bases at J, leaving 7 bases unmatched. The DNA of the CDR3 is TGCGCCAGCAGCCAAGTCCTTAGCGGGGGGCGGGAGACCCAGTACTTC. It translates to CASSQVLSGGRETQYF.

This chain's CDR3 is CARQDLAKNIQYF. The CDR3 nucleotides are TGTGCCAGGCAGGACCTAGCCAAAAACATTCAGTACTTC. The rearrangement links TRBV28 to TRBJ2-4; D ambiguous. In germline, CDR1 is MDHEN, CDR2 SYDVKM. The CDR3 spans 13 residues. Trimming stripped 9 bases from V and 0 bases from J, with 9 bases between.

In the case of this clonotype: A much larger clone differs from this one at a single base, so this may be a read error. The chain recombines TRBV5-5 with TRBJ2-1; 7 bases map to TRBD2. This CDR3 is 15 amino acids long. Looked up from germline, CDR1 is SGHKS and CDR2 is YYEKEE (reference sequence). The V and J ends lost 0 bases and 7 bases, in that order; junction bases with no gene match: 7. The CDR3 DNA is TGTGCCAGCAGCTTGGGGGGAGGGCAGGTGAATGAGCAGTTCTTC. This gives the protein CASSLGGGQVNEQFF.

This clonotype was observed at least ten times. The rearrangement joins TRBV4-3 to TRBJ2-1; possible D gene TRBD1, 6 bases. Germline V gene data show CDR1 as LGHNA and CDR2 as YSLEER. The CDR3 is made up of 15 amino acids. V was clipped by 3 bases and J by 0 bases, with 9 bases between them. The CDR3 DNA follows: TGCGCCAGCAGCCAGTCGGGACACTCCTACAATGAGCAGTTCTTC. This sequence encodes CASSQSGHSYNEQFF.

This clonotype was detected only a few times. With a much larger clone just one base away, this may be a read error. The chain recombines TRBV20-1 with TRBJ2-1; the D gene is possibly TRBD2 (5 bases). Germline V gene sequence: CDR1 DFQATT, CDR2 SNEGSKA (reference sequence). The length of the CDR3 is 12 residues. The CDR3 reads CRARGPVNEQFF. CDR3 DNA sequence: TGCAGGGCTAGAGGGCCGGTCAATGAGCAGTTCTTC.

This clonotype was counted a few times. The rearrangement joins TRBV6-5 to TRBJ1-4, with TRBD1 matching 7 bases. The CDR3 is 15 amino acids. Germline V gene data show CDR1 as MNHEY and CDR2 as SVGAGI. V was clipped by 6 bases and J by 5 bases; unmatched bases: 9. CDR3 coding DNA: TGTGCCAGCAGATGGGACAGTAGGGCGAATGAAAAACTGTTTTTT. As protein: CASRWDSRANEKLFF.

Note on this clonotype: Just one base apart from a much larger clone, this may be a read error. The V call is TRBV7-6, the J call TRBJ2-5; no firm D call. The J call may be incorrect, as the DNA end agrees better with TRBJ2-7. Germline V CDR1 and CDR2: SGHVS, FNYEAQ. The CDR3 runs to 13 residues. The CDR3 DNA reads TGTGCCAGCGGCCGGACGCATCGGTACGAGCAGTACTTC. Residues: CASGRTHRYEQYF.

The CDR3 region is CSVRRTNSYEQYF. DNA for the CDR3: TGCAGTGTTAGGCGGACGAATTCCTACGAGCAGTACTTC. The V call is TRBV20-1, the J call TRBJ2-7; the D is unclear. Trimming removed 7 bases from V and 1 base from J, with 14 bases in between. The CDR3 loop spans 13 amino acids. Germline CDR1 and CDR2: DFQATT and SNEGSKA (reference sequence).

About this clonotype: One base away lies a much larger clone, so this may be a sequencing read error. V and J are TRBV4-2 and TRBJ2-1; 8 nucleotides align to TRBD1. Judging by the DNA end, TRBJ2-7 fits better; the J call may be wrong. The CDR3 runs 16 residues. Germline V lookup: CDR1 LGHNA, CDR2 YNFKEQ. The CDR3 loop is CASSQGRQGAYNEQYF. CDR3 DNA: TGTGCCAGCAGCCAAGGTCGGCAGGGGGCATACAATGAGCAGTACTTC.